The 18 T cell receptor beta chains in this list originate from one sample, sequenced in a study of cytomegalovirus exposure and HLA in healthy donors. The study ran its PCR with 60 Vbeta and 13 Jbeta primers. Profiled with immunoSEQ multiplex PCR; TCRdb holds only in-frame clones, not every one. Of approximately 110,000 clones listed, around 80% are singletons. Material: PBMCs. These receptors originate from a woman aged 40 to 50 in good health and CMV-seronegative.

The V call is TRBV7-2, the J call TRBJ2-1; 10 nucleotides line up with TRBD2. Per the germline V gene, CDR1 is SGHTA and CDR2 is FQGNSA. This CDR3 region has 13 residues. V was clipped by 3 bases and J by 10 bases; unmatched bases: 3. The CDR3 protein is CASSFSGGYEQFF. CDR3 nucleotide sequence: TGTGCCAGCAGCTTTAGCGGGGGGTACGAGCAGTTCTTC. Looking up the rest from reference TRBV7-2 and TRBJ2-1 gives the full variable domain: GAGVSQSPSNKVTEKGKDVELRCDPISGHTALYWYRQSLGQGLEFLIYFQGNSAPDKSGLPSDRFSAERTGGSVSTLTIQRTQQEDSAVYLCASSFSGGYEQFFGPGTRLTVL.

The rearrangement uses TRBV27 and TRBJ2-1, with 7 bases matching TRBD2. Trimming cost V 5 bases and J 5 bases; bases outside gene matches: 12. The CDR3 loop spans 16 amino acids. Germline V gene lookup returns CDR1 MNHEY and CDR2 SMNVEV (reference sequence). The CDR3, as DNA: TGTGCCAGCAGTCCGCGGGCCGGGGGAGGGGACAATGAGCAGTTCTTC. It specifies CASSPRAGGGDNEQFF.

This clone appeared a few times. This chain joins TRBV25-1 and TRBJ1-1, with 7 positions matching TRBD1. V lost 1 base, J lost 2 bases, and 4 bases stayed unmatched. CDR1 and CDR2 (germline): MGHDK, SYGVNS. The CDR3 is 15 amino acids. The CDR3 reads CASSEFGDSNTEAFF. CDR3 DNA: TGTGCCAGCAGTGAATTTGGGGACAGCAACACTGAAGCTTTCTTT.

A single count supports this clone. The gene calls are TRBV19 and TRBJ1-3, with unresolved D. Trimming removed 5 bases at V and 7 bases at J, with 12 bases between. CDR3 length: 13 amino acids. From germline, CDR1 is LNHDA and CDR2 SQIVND (reference sequence). The chain's CDR3 is CASSLATRNTIYF. CDR3 DNA sequence: TGTGCCAGTAGTCTGGCCACCCGCAACACCATATATTTT.

The genes are TRBV4-3 and TRBJ1-3; D unresolved. Trimming took 1 base from V and 6 from J, leaving 13 bases between them. The CDR3 runs 15 residues. The germline gives CDR1 LGHNA, CDR2 YSLEER. CDR3 amino acids: CASSQGDRGSNTIYF. CDR3 nucleotide sequence: TGCGCCAGCAGCCAAGGAGACCGCGGTTCAAACACCATATATTTT.

In DNA form, the CDR3 reads TGTGCCACTCAGGGGGCTAGCGGGAGTTATGAGCAGTTCTTC. Its protein is CATQGASGSYEQFF. This sequence joins TRBV6-1 and TRBJ2-1, with 10 bases identical to TRBD2. V lost 10 bases, J lost 8 bases, and 11 bases stayed unmatched. Germline V gene sequence: CDR1 MNHNS, CDR2 SASEGT. This CDR3 contains 14 residues.

This chain links TRBV7-9 with TRBJ2-3; 7 bases are a match to TRBD2. From germline, CDR1 is SEHNR and CDR2 FQNEAQ (reference sequence). The trim removed 5 bases at V and 2 bases at J, leaving 7 bases unmatched. The CDR3 consists of 15 residues. The CDR3 is CASSPQSGATDTQYF. Here the CDR3 DNA reads TGTGCCAGCAGCCCTCAAAGCGGGGCCACAGATACGCAGTATTTT.

The V and J genes are TRBV28 and TRBJ1-1, with D perhaps matching TRBD1 (5 bases). The V end was cut by 1 base, the J end by 4 bases, with 13 bases between. Per the germline V gene, CDR1 is MDHEN and CDR2 is SYDVKM. The length of the CDR3 is 15 residues. The CDR3 spells CASSLFTGKFTEAFF. DNA for the CDR3: TGTGCCAGCAGTTTATTTACAGGAAAGTTCACTGAAGCTTTCTTT. The full variable domain, with the rest looked up from reference TRBV28 and TRBJ1-1, is DVKVTQSSRYLVKRTGEKVFLECVQDMDHENMFWYRQDPGLGLRLIYFSYDVKMKEKGDIPEGYSVSREKKERFSLILESASTNQTSMYLCASSLFTGKFTEAFFGQGTRLTVV.

This rearrangement joins TRBV7-9 to TRBJ1-1; no clear D gene. Germline loops: CDR1 SEHNR, CDR2 FQNEAQ (reference sequence). V was cut by 1 base and J by 8 bases, with 11 bases left in between. This CDR3 contains 13 residues. The DNA of the CDR3 is TGTGCCAGCAGCTTAGAGGAGTACCTGGAAGCTTTCTTT. Encoded protein: CASSLEEYLEAFF.

The chain combines TRBV7-2 with TRBJ2-1; D is perhaps TRBD1 (5 bases). This CDR3 has 13 residues. Germline CDR1 is SGHTA and CDR2 is FQGNSA. Trimming stripped 0 bases from V and 12 bases from J, with 12 bases between. In nucleotides, the CDR3 is TGTGCCAGCAGCTTAGCAGGGGCGAACAGGCAGTTCTTC. Protein sequence: CASSLAGANRQFF.

The chain is built from TRBV28 and TRBJ1-3, with a weak D call TRBD1 (5 bases). Deletions cut 1 base from V and 4 bases from J, with 11 bases between. The germline CDR1 and CDR2 sequences are MDHEN and SYDVKM. The CDR3 consists of 15 residues. The CDR3 DNA is TGTGCCAGCAGTTTATCAGGGCTGAAAGGAAACACCATATATTTT. Translating gives CASSLSGLKGNTIYF.

The rearrangement joins TRBV7-2 to TRBJ2-3, with D uncertain. V gave up 3 bases and J gave up 1 base, with 11 bases separating them. This CDR3 has 15 residues. The germline V gene encodes CDR1 SGHTA and CDR2 FQGNSA. CDR3 in amino acids: CASSLLLSGTDTQYF. Written as DNA, the CDR3 is TGTGCCAGCAGCTTGCTACTCAGCGGCACAGATACGCAGTATTTT.

The DNA of the CDR3 is TGTGCCAGCAGCGTGACAGGGGGCGCGGGCGAGCAGTACTTC. Its protein product is CASSVTGGAGEQYF. The rearrangement joins TRBV9 to TRBJ2-7; TRBD1 matches at 10 bases. CDR1 SGDLS and CDR2 YYNGEE come from the germline V gene. This CDR3 is 14 amino acids long. V was clipped by 2 bases and J by 6 bases; unmatched bases: 5. Based on the CDR3 plus reference TRBV9 and TRBJ2-7, the full variable domain is DSGVTQTPKHLITATGQRVTLRCSPRSGDLSVYWYQQSLDQGLQFLIQYYNGEERAKGNILERFSAQQFPDLHSELNLSSLELGDSALYFCASSVTGGAGEQYFGPGTRLTVT.

The chain couples TRBV11-3 to TRBJ2-3; unclear D gene. The CDR3 sequence is 15 residues long. From germline, CDR1 is SGHNT and CDR2 YENEEA. Trimming pared 0 bases from V and 0 bases from J, leaving 7 bases between. The CDR3 nucleotides read TGTGCCAGCAGCTTAGATCCTACTAGCACAGATACGCAGTATTTT. This codes for CASSLDPTSTDTQYF.

This clone appeared once. The chain recombines TRBV7-9 with TRBJ1-4; no reliable D call. Trimming took off 3 bases at V and 2 bases at J, with 16 bases between the two ends. The germline V gene has CDR1 SEHNR and CDR2 FQNEAQ (reference sequence). The CDR3 loop spans 17 amino acids. The CDR3 DNA is TGTGCCAGCAGCTTTACTACTCAGAGCGGGACTAATGAAAAACTGTTTTTT. It specifies CASSFTTQSGTNEKLFF. The full variable domain, rest sourced from reference TRBV7-9 and TRBJ1-4, is DTGVSQNPRHKITKRGQNVTFRCDPISEHNRLYWYRQTLGQGPEFLTYFQNEAQLEKSRLLSDRFSAERPKGSFSTLEIQRTEQGDSAMYLCASSFTTQSGTNEKLFFGSGTQLSVL.

This clone appeared a few times. In DNA, the CDR3 is TGTGCCAGCAGTCCCACCTCACATGGCACTGAAGCTTTCTTT. Translation: CASSPTSHGTEAFF. The chain links TRBV28 to TRBJ1-1; D is unclear. From germline, CDR1 is MDHEN and CDR2 SYDVKM. V was shortened by 5 bases and J by 4 bases, with 14 bases between the two germline ends. The CDR3 has 14 residues.

Written as DNA, the CDR3 is TGTGCCACCAGCAGAGACCGGTTAGGAGTTCAGGGCGGGGAGCTGTTTTTT. Its translation is CATSRDRLGVQGGELFF. The rearrangement links TRBV15 to TRBJ2-2, with D perhaps TRBD1 (5 bases). CDR3 length equals 17 residues. Germline V lookup: CDR1 LNHNV, CDR2 YYDKDF (reference sequence). V lost 0 bases, J lost 7 bases, and 18 bases lay in between.

This clone was counted a few times. The rearrangement uses TRBV4-1 and TRBJ1-1; weak D call: TRBD1 (5 bases). The V gene lost 5 bases and the J gene lost 3 bases, with 10 bases spanning the gap. The germline gives CDR1 MGHRA, CDR2 YSYEKL. The CDR3 consists of 13 residues. CDR3 DNA: TGCGCCAGCAGCTCCCAGACAGACACTGAAGCTTTCTTT. Protein sequence: CASSSQTDTEAFF.